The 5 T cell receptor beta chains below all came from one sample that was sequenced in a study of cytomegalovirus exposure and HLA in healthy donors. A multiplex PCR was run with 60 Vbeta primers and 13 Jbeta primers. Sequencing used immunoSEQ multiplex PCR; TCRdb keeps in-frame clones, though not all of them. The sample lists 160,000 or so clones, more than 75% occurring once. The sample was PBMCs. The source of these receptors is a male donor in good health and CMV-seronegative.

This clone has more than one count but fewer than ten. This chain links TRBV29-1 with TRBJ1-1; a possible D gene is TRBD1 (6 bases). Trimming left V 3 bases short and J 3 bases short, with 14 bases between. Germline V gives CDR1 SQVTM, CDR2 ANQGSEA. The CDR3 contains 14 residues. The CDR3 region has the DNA TGCAGCGTTGATCCGTACAGGGTGGACACTGAAGCTTTCTTT. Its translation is CSVDPYRVDTEAFF.

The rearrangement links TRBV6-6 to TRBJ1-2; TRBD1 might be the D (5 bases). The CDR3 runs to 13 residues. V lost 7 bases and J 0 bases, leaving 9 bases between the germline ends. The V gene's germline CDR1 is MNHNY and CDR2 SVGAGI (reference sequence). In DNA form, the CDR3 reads TGTGCCAGCACCCAGACAGCTAACTATGGCTACACCTTC. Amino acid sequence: CASTQTANYGYTF.

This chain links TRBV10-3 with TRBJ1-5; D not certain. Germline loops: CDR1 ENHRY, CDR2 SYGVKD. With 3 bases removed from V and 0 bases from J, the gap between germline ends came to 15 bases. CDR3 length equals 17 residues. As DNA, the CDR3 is TGTGCCATCAGTGAATCCGGTTTGGCGGCTAGCAATCAGCCCCAGCATTTT. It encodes CAISESGLAASNQPQHF.

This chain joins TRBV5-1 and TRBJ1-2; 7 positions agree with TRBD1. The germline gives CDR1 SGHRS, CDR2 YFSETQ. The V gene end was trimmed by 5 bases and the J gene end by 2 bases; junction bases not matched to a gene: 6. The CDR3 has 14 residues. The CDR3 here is CASRAQQGNYGYTF. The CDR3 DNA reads TGCGCCAGCAGGGCACAACAGGGGAACTATGGCTACACCTTC.

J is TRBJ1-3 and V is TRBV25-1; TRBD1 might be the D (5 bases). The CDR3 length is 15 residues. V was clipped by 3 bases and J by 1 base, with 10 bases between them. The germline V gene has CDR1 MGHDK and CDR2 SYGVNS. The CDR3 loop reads CASSDPRVSGNTIYF. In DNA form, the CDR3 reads TGTGCCAGCAGTGACCCCAGGGTTTCTGGAAACACCATATATTTT.